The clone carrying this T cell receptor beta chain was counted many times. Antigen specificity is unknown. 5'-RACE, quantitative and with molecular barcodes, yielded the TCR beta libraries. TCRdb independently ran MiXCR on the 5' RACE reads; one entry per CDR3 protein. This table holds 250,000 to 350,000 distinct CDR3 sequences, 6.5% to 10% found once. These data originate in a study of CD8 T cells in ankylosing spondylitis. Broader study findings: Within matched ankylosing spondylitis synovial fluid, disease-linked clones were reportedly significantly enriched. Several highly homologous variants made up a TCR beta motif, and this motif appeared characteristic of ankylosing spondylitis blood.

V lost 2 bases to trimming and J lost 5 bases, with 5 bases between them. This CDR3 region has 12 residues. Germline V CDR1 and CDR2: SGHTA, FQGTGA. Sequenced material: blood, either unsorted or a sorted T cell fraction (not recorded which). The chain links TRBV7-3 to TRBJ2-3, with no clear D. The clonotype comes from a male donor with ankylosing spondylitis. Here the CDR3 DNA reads TGTGCCAGCAGCTTAGGACGAGATACGCAGTATTTT. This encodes CASSLGRDTQYF.